Below, 5 T cell receptor beta chains from the same sample are listed, as sequenced in a study of T cell responses to AZD1222 COVID-19 vaccine. Sequenced by immunoSEQ multiplex PCR; TCRdb stores in-frame clones only, minus some. The table includes approximately 150,000 clones, about nine tenths detected once. The source was peripheral blood, collected on day 0 of AZD1222 vaccination. These receptors were collected from an adult in good health.

The CDR3 DNA follows: TGCAGCGTTGACACAGGGGGCGTGGGCGAGCAGTACTTC. Translating it yields CSVDTGGVGEQYF. The J gene is TRBJ2-7, the V gene TRBV29-1; 9 bases fit TRBD1. The length of the CDR3 is 13 residues. V shed 3 bases and J 6 bases; nucleotides not matched to a gene: 6. Germline values: CDR1 SQVTM, CDR2 ANQGSEA.

The count of this clone is one. The chain combines TRBV7-2 with TRBJ2-1; 13 nucleotides agree with TRBD2. The CDR3 length is 19 residues. Germline lookup yields CDR1 SGHTA and CDR2 FQGNSA. V lost 1 base and J lost 0; bases outside the gene matches: 6. The CDR3: CASSLVGTSGASSYNEQFF. The CDR3 nucleotides are TGTGCCAGCAGCTTAGTGGGGACTAGCGGGGCCAGCTCCTACAATGAGCAGTTCTTC.

V and J are TRBV10-3 and TRBJ2-7; 7 nucleotides agree with TRBD1. The CDR3 consists of 13 residues. Unmatched junction bases numbered 3, after V lost 5 bases and J lost 2 bases. Germline CDR1 is ENHRY and CDR2 is SYGVKD. This CDR3 is CAISSGQTYEQYF. CDR3 sequence (DNA): TGTGCCATCAGTTCGGGACAGACCTACGAGCAGTACTTC.

Only a few counts were recorded for this clone. The chain combines TRBV3-1 (or the pseudogene TRBV3-2) with TRBJ1-2; D gene unclear. The CDR3 length is 14 residues. The V gene lost 4 bases and the J gene lost 0 bases, with 9 bases spanning the gap. Germline V gene data show CDR1 as LGHDT and CDR2 as YNNKEL (reference sequence). CDR3 in DNA: TGTGCCAGCAGCCGGCCCCCAGCTAACTATGGCTACACCTTC. The encoded protein is CASSRPPANYGYTF.

The J gene is TRBJ2-1, the V gene TRBV11-1, with D perhaps matching TRBD1 (7 bases). CDR3 length: 15 amino acids. Trimming removed 3 bases from V and 2 bases from J, with 11 bases in between. The V gene's germline CDR1 is SGHAT and CDR2 FQDESV (reference sequence). The CDR3: CASSLGRGAYNEQFF. The CDR3 bases are TGTGCCAGCAGCTTGGGCAGGGGGGCCTACAATGAGCAGTTCTTC. Using reference TRBV11-1 and TRBJ2-1 for the parts outside the CDR3, the full variable domain is EAEVAQSPRYKITEKSQAVAFWCDPISGHATLYWYRQILGQGPELLVQFQDESVVDDSQLPKDRFSAERLKGVDSTLKIQPAELGDSAMYLCASSLGRGAYNEQFFGPGTRLTVL.